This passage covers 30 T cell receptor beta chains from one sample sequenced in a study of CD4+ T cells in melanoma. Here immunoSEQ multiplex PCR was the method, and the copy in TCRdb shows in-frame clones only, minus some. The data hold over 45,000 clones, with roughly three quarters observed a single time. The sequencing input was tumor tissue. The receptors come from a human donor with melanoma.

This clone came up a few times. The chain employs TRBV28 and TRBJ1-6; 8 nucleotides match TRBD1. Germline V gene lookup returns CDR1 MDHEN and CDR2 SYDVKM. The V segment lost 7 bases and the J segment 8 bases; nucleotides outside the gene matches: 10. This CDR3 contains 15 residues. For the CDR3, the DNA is TGTGCCAGCACCTTAGAGGACAGGGAAGATTCACCCCTCCACTTT. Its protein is CASTLEDREDSPLHF.

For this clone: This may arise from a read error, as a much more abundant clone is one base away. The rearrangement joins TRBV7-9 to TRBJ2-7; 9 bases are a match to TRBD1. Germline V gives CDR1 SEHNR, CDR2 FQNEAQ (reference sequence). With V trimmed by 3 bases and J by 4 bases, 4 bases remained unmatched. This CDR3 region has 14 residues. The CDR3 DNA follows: TGTGCCAGCAGCTTGGTAGGACAGGGGTACGAGCAGTACTTC. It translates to CASSLVGQGYEQYF.

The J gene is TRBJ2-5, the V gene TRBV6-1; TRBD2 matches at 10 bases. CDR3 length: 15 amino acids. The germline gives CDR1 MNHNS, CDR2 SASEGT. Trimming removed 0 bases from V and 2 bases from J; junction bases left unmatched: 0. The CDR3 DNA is TGTGCCAGCAGTGAAGCTAGCGGGGGGCAAGAGACCCAGTACTTC. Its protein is CASSEASGGQETQYF.

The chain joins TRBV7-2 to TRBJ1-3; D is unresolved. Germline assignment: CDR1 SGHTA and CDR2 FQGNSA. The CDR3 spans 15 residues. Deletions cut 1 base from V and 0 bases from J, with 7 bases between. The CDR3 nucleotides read TGTGCCAGCAGCTTAGTTTTTAGCTCTGGAAACACCATATATTTT. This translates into CASSLVFSSGNTIYF.

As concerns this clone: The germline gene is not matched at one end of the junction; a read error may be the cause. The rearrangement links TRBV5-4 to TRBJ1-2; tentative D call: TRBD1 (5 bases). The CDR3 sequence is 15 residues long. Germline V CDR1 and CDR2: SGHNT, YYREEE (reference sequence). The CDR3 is CASSHSPRDLGGYTF. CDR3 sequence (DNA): TGCGCCAGCAGCCACTCGCCCAGGGACTTGGGTGGCTACACCTTC.

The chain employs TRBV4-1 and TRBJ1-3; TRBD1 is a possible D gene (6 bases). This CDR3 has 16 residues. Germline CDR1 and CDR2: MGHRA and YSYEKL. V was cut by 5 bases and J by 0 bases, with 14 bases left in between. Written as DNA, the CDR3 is TGCGCCAGCAGCTTCCGGGACACTGACTCTGGAAACACCATATATTTT. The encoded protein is CASSFRDTDSGNTIYF.

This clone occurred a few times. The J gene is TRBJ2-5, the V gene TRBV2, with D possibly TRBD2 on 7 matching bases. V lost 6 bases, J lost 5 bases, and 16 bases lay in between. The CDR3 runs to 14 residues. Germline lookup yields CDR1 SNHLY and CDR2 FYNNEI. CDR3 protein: CASRGGASRETQYF. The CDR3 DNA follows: TGTGCCAGCAGGGGGGGGGCTAGTCGGGAGACCCAGTACTTC.

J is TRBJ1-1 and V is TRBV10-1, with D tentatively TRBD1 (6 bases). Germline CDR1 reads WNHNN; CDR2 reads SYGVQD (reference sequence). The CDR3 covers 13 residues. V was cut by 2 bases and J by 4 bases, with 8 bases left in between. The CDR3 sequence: CASSEKGGTEAFF. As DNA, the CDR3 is TGCGCCAGCAGTGAGAAGGGGGGCACTGAAGCTTTCTTT.

CDR3 nucleotide sequence: TGTGCAAGTCGCTTAGCGGGGGGTCAGCGGGGGGCGATAGCCAAAAACATTCAGTACTTC. It yields the protein CASRLAGGQRGAIAKNIQYF. The chain has TRBV12-2 and TRBJ2-4; TRBD2 was called by the table and not checked on the DNA. TRBV12-2 is a recognized pseudogene. The CDR3 runs 20 residues.

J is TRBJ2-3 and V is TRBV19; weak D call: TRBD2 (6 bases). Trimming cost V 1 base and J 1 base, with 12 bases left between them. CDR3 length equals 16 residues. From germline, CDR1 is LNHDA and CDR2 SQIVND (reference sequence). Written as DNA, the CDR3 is TGTGCCAGTAGTATAGTGCCGGGGGAGGGCACAGATACGCAGTATTTT. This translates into CASSIVPGEGTDTQYF.

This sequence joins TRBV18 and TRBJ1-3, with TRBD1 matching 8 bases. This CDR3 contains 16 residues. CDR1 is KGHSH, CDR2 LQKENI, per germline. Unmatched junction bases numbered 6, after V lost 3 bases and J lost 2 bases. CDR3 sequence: CASSPRTGQTGNTIYF. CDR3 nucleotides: TGTGCCAGCTCACCGCGGACAGGGCAGACTGGAAACACCATATATTTT. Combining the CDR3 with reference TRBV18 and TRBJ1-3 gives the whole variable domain NAGVMQNPRHLVRRRGQEARLRCSPMKGHSHVYWYRQLPEEGLKFMVYLQKENIIDESGMPKERFSAEFPKEGPSILRIQQVVRGDSAAYFCASSPRTGQTGNTIYFGEGSWLTVV.

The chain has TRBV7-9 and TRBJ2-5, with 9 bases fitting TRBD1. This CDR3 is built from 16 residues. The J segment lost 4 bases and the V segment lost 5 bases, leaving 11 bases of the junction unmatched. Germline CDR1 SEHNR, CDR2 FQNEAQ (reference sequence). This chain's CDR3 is CASSQGDRDLGETQYF. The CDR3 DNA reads TGTGCCAGCAGCCAGGGGGACAGGGACTTAGGAGAGACCCAGTACTTC.

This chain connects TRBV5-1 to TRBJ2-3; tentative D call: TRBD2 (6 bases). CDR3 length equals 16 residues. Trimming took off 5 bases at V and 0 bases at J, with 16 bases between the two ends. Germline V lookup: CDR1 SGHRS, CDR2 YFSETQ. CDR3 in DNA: TGCGCCAGCAGTCGACTTGCGGGGCTCAGCACAGATACGCAGTATTTT. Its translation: CASSRLAGLSTDTQYF. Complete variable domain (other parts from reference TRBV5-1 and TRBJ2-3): KAGVTQTPRYLIKTRGQQVTLSCSPISGHRSVSWYQQTPGQGLQFLFEYFSETQRNKGNFPGRFSGRQFSNSRSEMNVSTLELGDSALYLCASSRLAGLSTDTQYFGPGTRLTVL.

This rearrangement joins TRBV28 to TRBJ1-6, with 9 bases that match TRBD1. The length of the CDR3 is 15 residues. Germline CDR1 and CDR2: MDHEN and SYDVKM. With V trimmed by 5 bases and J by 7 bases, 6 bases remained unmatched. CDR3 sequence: CASSPRDRANSPLHF. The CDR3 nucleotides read TGTGCCAGCAGTCCTCGGGACAGGGCCAATTCACCCCTCCACTTT. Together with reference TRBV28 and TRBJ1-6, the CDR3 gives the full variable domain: DVKVTQSSRYLVKRTGEKVFLECVQDMDHENMFWYRQDPGLGLRLIYFSYDVKMKEKGDIPEGYSVSREKKERFSLILESASTNQTSMYLCASSPRDRANSPLHFGNGTRLTVT.

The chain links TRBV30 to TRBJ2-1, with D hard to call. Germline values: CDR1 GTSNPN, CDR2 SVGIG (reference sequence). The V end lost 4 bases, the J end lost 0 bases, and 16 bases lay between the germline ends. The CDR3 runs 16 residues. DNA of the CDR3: TGTGCCTGGATACGAGCAGGTCCAAGCTCCTACAATGAGCAGTTCTTC. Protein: CAWIRAGPSSYNEQFF.

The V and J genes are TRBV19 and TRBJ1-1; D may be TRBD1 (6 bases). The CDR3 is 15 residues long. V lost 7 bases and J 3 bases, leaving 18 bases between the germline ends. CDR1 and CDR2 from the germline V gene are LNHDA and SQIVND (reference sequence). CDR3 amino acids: CASTPFMDRHTEAFF. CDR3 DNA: TGTGCCAGTACCCCCTTCATGGACAGACACACTGAAGCTTTCTTT. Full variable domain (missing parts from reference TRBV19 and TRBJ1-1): DGGITQSPKYLFRKEGQNVTLSCEQNLNHDAMYWYRQDPGQGLRLIYYSQIVNDFQKGDIAEGYSVSREKKESFPLTVTSAQKNPTAFYLCASTPFMDRHTEAFFGQGTRLTVV.

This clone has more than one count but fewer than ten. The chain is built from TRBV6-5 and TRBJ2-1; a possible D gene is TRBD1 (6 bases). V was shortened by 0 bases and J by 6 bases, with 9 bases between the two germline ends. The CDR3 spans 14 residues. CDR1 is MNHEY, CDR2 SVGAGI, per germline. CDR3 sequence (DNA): TGTGCCAGCAGTTACTCCGGCAGGGGCAATGAGCAGTTCTTC. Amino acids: CASSYSGRGNEQFF.

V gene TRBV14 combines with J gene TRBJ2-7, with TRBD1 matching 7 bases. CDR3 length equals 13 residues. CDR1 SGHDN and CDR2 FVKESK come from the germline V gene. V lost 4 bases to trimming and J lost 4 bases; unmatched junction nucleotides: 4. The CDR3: CASSPTGLYEQYF. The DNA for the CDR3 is TGTGCCAGCAGCCCGACAGGGTTGTACGAGCAGTACTTC. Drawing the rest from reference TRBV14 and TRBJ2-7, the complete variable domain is EAGVTQFPSHSVIEKGQTVTLRCDPISGHDNLYWYRRVMGKEIKFLLHFVKESKQDESGMPNNRFLAERTGGTYSTLKVQPAELEDSGVYFCASSPTGLYEQYFGPGTRLTVT.

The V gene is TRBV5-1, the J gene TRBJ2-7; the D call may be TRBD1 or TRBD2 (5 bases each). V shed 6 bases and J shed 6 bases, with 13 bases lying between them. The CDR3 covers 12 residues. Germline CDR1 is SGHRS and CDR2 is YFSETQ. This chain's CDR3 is CASTGQGAEQYF. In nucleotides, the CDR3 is TGCGCCAGCACCGGGCAGGGAGCCGAGCAGTACTTC.

The CDR3 spells CASSEFPRGGPNTEAFF. The CDR3 bases are TGTGCCAGCAGTGAATTTCCGAGGGGTGGGCCGAACACTGAAGCTTTCTTT. The chain has TRBV25-1 and TRBJ1-1; TRBD1 might be the D (5 bases). Per the germline V gene, CDR1 is MGHDK and CDR2 is SYGVNS. This CDR3 has 17 residues. The ends were cut back, 1 base at V and 1 base at J, with 16 bases in the middle. The complete variable domain, with remaining parts taken from reference TRBV25-1 and TRBJ1-1, reads EADIYQTPRYLVIGTGKKITLECSQTMGHDKMYWYQQDPGMELHLIHYSYGVNSTEKGDLSSESTVSRIRTEHFPLTLESARPSHTSQYLCASSEFPRGGPNTEAFFGQGTRLTVV.

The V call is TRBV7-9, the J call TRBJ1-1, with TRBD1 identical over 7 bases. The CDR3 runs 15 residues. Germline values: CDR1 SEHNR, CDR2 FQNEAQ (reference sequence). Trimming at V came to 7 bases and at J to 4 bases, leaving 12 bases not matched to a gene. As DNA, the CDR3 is TGTGCCAGCACCCTCCCAGGGGGGCCGGGCACTGAAGCTTTCTTT. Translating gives CASTLPGGPGTEAFF.

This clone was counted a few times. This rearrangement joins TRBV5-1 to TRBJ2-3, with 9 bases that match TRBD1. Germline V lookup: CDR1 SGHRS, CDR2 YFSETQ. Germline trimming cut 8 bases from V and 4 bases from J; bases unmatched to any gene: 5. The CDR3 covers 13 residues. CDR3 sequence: CASSGQGSDTQYF. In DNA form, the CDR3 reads TGCGCCAGTTCGGGACAGGGATCAGATACGCAGTATTTT.

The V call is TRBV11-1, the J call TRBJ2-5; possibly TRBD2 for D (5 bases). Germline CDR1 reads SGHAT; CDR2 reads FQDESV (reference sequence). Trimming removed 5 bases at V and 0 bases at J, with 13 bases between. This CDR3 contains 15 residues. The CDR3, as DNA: TGTGCCAGCAGCGGTCGACTCGGGGACCAAGAGACCCAGTACTTC. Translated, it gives CASSGRLGDQETQYF.

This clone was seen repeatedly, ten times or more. The CDR3 DNA follows: TGTGCCAGCAGTGAACTTTGGGGAACAGGGGTGAAGGGTCAGCCCCAGCATTTT. This codes for CASSELWGTGVKGQPQHF. This chain joins TRBV6-1 and TRBJ1-5, with TRBD1 identical over 7 bases. This CDR3 region has 18 residues. Germline trimming cut 2 bases from V and 6 bases from J; bases unmatched to any gene: 16. Germline values: CDR1 MNHNS, CDR2 SASEGT.

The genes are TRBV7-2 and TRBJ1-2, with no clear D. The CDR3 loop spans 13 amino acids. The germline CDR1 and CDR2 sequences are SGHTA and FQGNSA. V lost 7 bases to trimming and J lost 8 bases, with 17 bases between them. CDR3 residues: CASTPGWERGYTF. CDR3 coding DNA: TGTGCCAGCACCCCCGGATGGGAACGGGGCTACACCTTC.

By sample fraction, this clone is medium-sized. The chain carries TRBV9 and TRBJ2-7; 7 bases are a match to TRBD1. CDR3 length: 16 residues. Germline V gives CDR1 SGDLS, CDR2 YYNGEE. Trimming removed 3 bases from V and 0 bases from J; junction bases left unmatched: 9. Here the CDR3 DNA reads TGTGCCAGCAGCGCGTCGCCGGACAGGCCCTCCTACGAGCAGTACTTC. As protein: CASSASPDRPSYEQYF.

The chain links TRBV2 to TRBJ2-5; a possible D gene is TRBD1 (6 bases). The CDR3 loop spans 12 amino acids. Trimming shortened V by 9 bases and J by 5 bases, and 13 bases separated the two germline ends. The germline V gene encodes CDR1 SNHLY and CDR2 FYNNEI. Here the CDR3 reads CASTQGSETQYF. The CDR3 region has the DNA TGTGCCAGTACTCAGGGGTCTGAGACCCAGTACTTC.

The CDR3 DNA reads as TGTGCCAGCAGCCCGGACAGGGGGCGCTTCTATGGCTACACCTTC. It encodes CASSPDRGRFYGYTF. The J gene is TRBJ1-2, the V gene TRBV28; 11 bases match TRBD1. Germline CDR1 reads MDHEN; CDR2 reads SYDVKM. The CDR3 has 15 residues. V lost 6 bases, J lost 4 bases, and 7 bases stayed unmatched.

The CDR3 is CASSDSLSAPLHF. The CDR3 DNA is TGTGCCAGCAGTGATTCTCTGTCGGCACCCCTCCACTTT. The chain links TRBV2 to TRBJ1-6; D remains unclear. This CDR3 has 13 residues. V lost 3 bases, J lost 11 bases, and 11 bases lay in between. Germline CDR1 reads SNHLY; CDR2 reads FYNNEI.

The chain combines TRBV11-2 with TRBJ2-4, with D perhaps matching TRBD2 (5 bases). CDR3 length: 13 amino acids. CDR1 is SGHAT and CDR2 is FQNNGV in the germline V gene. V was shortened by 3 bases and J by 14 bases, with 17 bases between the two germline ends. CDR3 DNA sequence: TGTGCCAGCAGCTTGGCATTGTCAGAGACTAAGTACTTC. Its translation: CASSLALSETKYF.